This T cell receptor (beta chain) derives from a study of shared clonotypes between healthy human individuals. Study-level information: Sampling drew on donors who were a couple of women and three men aged 18 to 49. Per donor, three plates held CD4 naive cells, three held CD4 memory, two held CD8 naive and one held CD8 memory. Study-wide findings and caveats: Genetic and exposure-history diversity was limited by the few donors.

This CDR3 has 13 residues. Germline CDR1 and CDR2: SQVTM and ANQGSEA. With V trimmed by 6 bases and J by 7 bases, 8 bases remained unmatched. Only in-frame clones appear in the TCRdb table, and some are missing; sequencing was by immunoSEQ multiplex PCR. The table has approximately 980,000 clones, about 80% seen once. Comments on this clone: Its matching antigen is unknown.

The sequencing input was memory CD4+ T cells sorted from blood. The subset denotes: CD45RA-negative fraction. This sequence joins TRBV29-1 and TRBJ2-7; 11 nucleotides align to TRBD1. The TCR originated in a man between 18 and 29 years old in good health. The CDR3 DNA follows: TGCAGCGTCCGAGGACAGGGGGCGGGGGAGCAGTACTTC. Amino acids: CSVRGQGAGEQYF.